This note documents a single TCR beta chain sequence. Its matching antigen is unknown. TCRdb's copy holds only in-frame clones and misses some; the assay was immunoSEQ multiplex PCR. The table shows about 310,000 clones, with around 90% occurring only once. The sample is drawn from a study of cytomegalovirus exposure and HLA in healthy donors. Study results and caveats: The investigators catalogued 160 or so TCR beta chains as cytomegalovirus-associated. In vitro testing confirmed three CMV-associated chains as specific for CMV antigens.

The donors were in the roughly 120-subject validation cohort, distinct from the roughly 700-subject first cohort. CDR1 is SGHRS, CDR2 YFSETQ, per germline. Deletions cut 4 bases from V and 0 bases from J, with 14 bases between. The CDR3 is 15 residues long. Sequencing input: PBMCs. The clonotype originates from a man aged 25-45 years in good health and CMV-seronegative. The chain combines TRBV5-1 with TRBJ2-7; the D gene is possibly TRBD1 (6 bases). The CDR3 DNA sequence: TGCGCCAGCAGCCTCGGACAGATGTACTCCTACGAGCAGTACTTC. Translating it yields CASSLGQMYSYEQYF.